Shown below are 8 T cell receptor beta chains from a single sample sequenced in a study of shared clonotypes between healthy human individuals (dated by TCRdb to 2020 to 2022). The library was produced with the immunoSEQ multiplex PCR assay. The table comes from immuneACCESS by way of TCRdb, which keeps in-frame sequences with V and J called. Part of the clones is missing from these tables; in studies checked, under half for an unresolved V gene and the rest for unknown reasons. Recorded for this sample are over 950,000 clones; about 72% of them occurred a single time. Of the sample, 0.89% is held by the ten largest clones. Source material: memory CD4+ T cells from PBMCs. Taken with the paper, the label for cell subset or site translates to: CD45RA-negative fraction. Receptors originate from a man aged 18 to 29 in good health. Some clones in this sample may be carry-over from other donors' samples.

CDR3 in DNA: TGTGCCAGCAGCCCCATGAGGCTACTAGCGGGAGCGGCGACCGGGGAGCTGTTTTTT. Translated: CASSPMRLLAGAATGELFF. The chain carries TRBV9 and TRBJ2-2, with TRBD2 matching 11 bases. The CDR3 extends over 19 amino acids. J gave up 5 bases and V 4 bases, and 16 bases lay outside the gene matches. Per germline, CDR1 SGDLS and CDR2 YYNGEE.

A remark on this clone: Other DNA sequences from this sample encode an identical CDR3 as well. The rearrangement joins TRBV30 to TRBJ2-7, with 8 bases that match TRBD1. Looked up from germline, CDR1 is GTSNPN and CDR2 is SVGIG (reference sequence). CDR3 length: 13 amino acids. V shed 2 bases and J 1 base; nucleotides not matched to a gene: 1. Here the CDR3 DNA reads TGTGCCTGGAGTCGGGACAGGTCCTACGAGCAGTACTTC. Its translation: CAWSRDRSYEQYF.

The rearrangement uses TRBV9 and TRBJ2-1; TRBD2 aligns across 11 bases. From germline, CDR1 is SGDLS and CDR2 YYNGEE. This CDR3 is built from 17 residues. The V and J ends lost 5 bases and 0 bases, in that order; junction bases with no gene match: 7. The CDR3 is CASSQGLAAYSYNEQFF. Written as DNA, the CDR3 is TGTGCCAGCAGTCAGGGACTAGCGGCCTACTCCTACAATGAGCAGTTCTTC.

The chain combines TRBV5-4 with TRBJ2-7, with 8 bases fitting TRBD2. Germline CDR1 and CDR2: SGHNT and YYREEE (reference sequence). V gave up 2 bases and J gave up 3 bases; unmatched junction bases: 7. This CDR3 has 15 amino acids. The CDR3 sequence is CASSFGLARDYEQYF. The CDR3, as DNA: TGTGCCAGCAGCTTCGGACTAGCAAGGGACTACGAGCAGTACTTC.

The J gene is TRBJ1-3, the V gene TRBV7-9; D unresolved. V was cut by 8 bases and J by 0 bases, with 8 bases left in between. The CDR3 consists of 13 residues. Germline CDR1 reads SEHNR; CDR2 reads FQNEAQ (reference sequence). The CDR3 DNA sequence: TGTGCCAGCGGGTTTACCTCTGGAAACACCATATATTTT. As protein: CASGFTSGNTIYF.

The V and J genes are TRBV28 and TRBJ2-1, with D perhaps matching TRBD1 or TRBD2 (7 bases each). V lost 5 bases and J 5 bases, leaving 16 bases between the germline ends. The CDR3 loop spans 15 amino acids. CDR1 is MDHEN and CDR2 is SYDVKM in the germline V gene. Written as DNA, the CDR3 is TGTGCCAGCAGTCCCACCCAGGGGGGGAACAATGAGCAGTTCTTC. Its protein product is CASSPTQGGNNEQFF.

This sequence joins TRBV5-4 and TRBJ2-5; 13 bases line up with TRBD2. The CDR3 consists of 15 residues. J was trimmed by 4 bases and V by 5 bases; bases with no gene match: 5. Per the germline V gene, CDR1 is SGHNT and CDR2 is YYREEE (reference sequence). The CDR3 protein is CASRPGLAGAETQYF. As DNA, the CDR3 is TGTGCCAGCAGGCCCGGACTAGCGGGAGCAGAGACCCAGTACTTC.

As regards this clone: At the DNA level, this CDR3 is encoded by other sequences in the same sample as well. The V gene is TRBV2, the J gene TRBJ2-7, with D unresolved. Germline V CDR1 and CDR2: SNHLY, FYNNEI. This CDR3 contains 15 residues. V was trimmed by 4 bases and J by 0 bases, leaving 13 bases between them. As DNA, the CDR3 is TGTGCCAGCAGTGGGGATAGCCGGTCCTCCTACGAGCAGTACTTC. Translating gives CASSGDSRSSYEQYF.